The source of this T cell receptor beta chain is a study of CD8 T cells in ankylosing spondylitis. General study points: Characteristic of ankylosing spondylitis blood, it appeared, was a TCR beta motif comprising 7 to 9 highly homologous variants. Significant enrichment of disease-linked clones was reported in matched ankylosing spondylitis synovial fluid. Before this, some motif variants had been reported in reactive arthritis synovial fluid and blood. Clones linked to disease, bearing a CD8+ phenotype, were relatively rare in peripheral blood.

The authors made TCR beta libraries by quantitative 5'-RACE with molecular barcodes. TCRdb used MiXCR to reprocess the 5' RACE reads, holding one entry per CDR3 protein. The sample shows around 890,000 distinct CDR3 sequences, about an eighth of them seen only once. This clonotype turned up a few times. Its antigen is not known. Input material: blood, either unsorted or a sorted T cell fraction (not recorded which). This TCR was sampled from a male donor with ankylosing spondylitis.

The CDR3 spells CASSNLQGASTEAFF. CDR3 nucleotides: TGTGCCAGCAGCAACCTACAGGGGGCTAGTACTGAAGCTTTCTTT. The chain links TRBV3-1 to TRBJ1-1; 9 bases fit TRBD1. V lost 5 bases to trimming and J lost 5 bases; unmatched junction nucleotides: 9. Germline CDR1 reads LGHDT; CDR2 reads YNNKEL (reference sequence). The CDR3 is 15 residues long.